The 18 T cell receptor beta chains below come from one sample, sequenced in a study of beta chain features in type 1 diabetes. Since all of the isolated RNA was reverse transcribed, expressed TCRB transcripts were what got sequenced. The protocol was immunoSEQ multiplex PCR, while the TCRdb copy is restricted to in-frame clones and leaves out a portion. The sample contains roughly 370,000 clones, approximately 14% of which appear only once. The sequenced sample consisted of naive CD4+ T cells from blood. The receptors originated from a man aged 30-40 years in good health.

This clone was detected a few times. In DNA, the CDR3 is TGTGCCAGCAGCTTAGCAGATATAGCGCAGTATTTT. Protein sequence: CASSLADIAQYF. The rearrangement joins TRBV7-2 to TRBJ2-3; unclear D gene. The CDR3 loop spans 12 amino acids. CDR1 SGHTA and CDR2 FQGNSA come from the germline V gene. The ends were cut back, 0 bases at V and 10 bases at J, with 8 bases in the middle.

Only a few counts were recorded for this clone. V gene TRBV9 combines with J gene TRBJ2-6; D gene uncertain. V was shortened by 4 bases and J by 0 bases, with 5 bases between the two germline ends. Germline CDR1 SGDLS, CDR2 YYNGEE. CDR3 length: 14 amino acids. The DNA of the CDR3 is TGTGCCAGCAGCAGCCTCTCTGGGGCCAACGTCCTGACTTTC. Its translation is CASSSLSGANVLTF.

This clone was counted a few times. The V gene is TRBV2, the J gene TRBJ1-6; D is possibly TRBD1 (5 bases). CDR3 size: 13 residues. Germline V gives CDR1 SNHLY, CDR2 FYNNEI. V was trimmed by 7 bases and J by 6 bases, leaving 10 bases between them. The CDR3, as DNA: TGTGCCAGCACCCCGGGACTTAATTCACCCCTCCACTTT. Protein: CASTPGLNSPLHF.

This clone has more than one count but fewer than ten. This chain links TRBV25-1 with TRBJ1-5; TRBD1 matches 7 bases. The CDR3 covers 14 residues. Losses at the gene ends were 6 bases for V and 4 bases for J; bases not matched to a gene: 6. Germline V CDR1 and CDR2: MGHDK, SYGVNS. CDR3 region: CASSETGTNQPQHF. DNA of the CDR3: TGTGCCAGCAGCGAGACAGGGACTAATCAGCCCCAGCATTTT.

The table lists this clone with a few counts. The J gene is TRBJ1-4, the V gene TRBV30, with 7 bases aligning to TRBD1. This CDR3 has 13 residues. V shed 6 bases and J 0 bases; nucleotides not matched to a gene: 1. The germline V gene has CDR1 GTSNPN and CDR2 SVGIG (reference sequence). The CDR3 DNA reads TGTGCCTGCGGGACAGCAACTAATGAAAAACTGTTTTTT. It specifies CACGTATNEKLFF.

V usage is TRBV5-4 and J usage is TRBJ2-3; D perhaps matches TRBD2 (6 bases). From germline, CDR1 is SGHNT and CDR2 YYREEE (reference sequence). This CDR3 has 16 amino acids. Trimming shortened V by 0 bases and J by 4 bases, and 15 bases separated the two germline ends. The CDR3 reads CASSLATLRGPDTQYF. DNA of the CDR3: TGTGCCAGCAGCTTGGCGACTTTGCGGGGCCCAGATACGCAGTATTTT.

A few counts support this clone. The V gene is TRBV7-2, the J gene TRBJ2-5, with D hard to call. The germline V and J ends were trimmed by 8 bases and 1 base, with 11 bases remaining between them. Per the germline V gene, CDR1 is SGHTA and CDR2 is FQGNSA. This CDR3 region has 13 residues. CDR3 sequence: CASFPRIQETQYF. The CDR3 nucleotides read TGTGCCAGCTTTCCGCGGATCCAAGAGACCCAGTACTTC.

The CDR3 DNA is TGTGCCTGGAGTACGTCCCCGGGGGAGCAGTTCTTC. Translating gives CAWSTSPGEQFF. The chain carries TRBV30 and TRBJ2-1; D is perhaps TRBD2 (5 bases). CDR3 length: 12 amino acids. V dropped 2 bases and J dropped 10 bases, with 12 bases sitting between them. Germline CDR1 reads GTSNPN; CDR2 reads SVGIG (reference sequence).

This rearrangement joins TRBV10-3 to TRBJ2-5; a weak D match, TRBD1 (5 bases). CDR3 size: 14 residues. Trimming left V 3 bases short and J 4 bases short, with 12 bases between. Looked up from germline, CDR1 is ENHRY and CDR2 is SYGVKD. The CDR3 region is CAISDLQGRETQYF. In nucleotides, the CDR3 is TGTGCCATCAGTGATCTCCAGGGAAGAGAGACCCAGTACTTC.

The gene calls are TRBV7-8 and TRBJ2-7, with D perhaps matching TRBD1 (6 bases). The CDR3 extends over 14 amino acids. CDR1 and CDR2 from the germline V gene are SGHVS and FQNEAQ. V dropped 5 bases and J dropped 3 bases, with 14 bases sitting between them. CDR3: CASSTRGRGYEQYF. The CDR3 DNA reads as TGTGCCAGCAGCACCAGGGGACGCGGCTACGAGCAGTACTTC.

This chain uses TRBV18 with TRBJ1-2; TRBD1 matches at 7 bases. The CDR3 has 13 residues. CDR1 KGHSH and CDR2 LQKENI come from the germline V gene. V was clipped by 3 bases and J by 5 bases; unmatched bases: 3. CDR3 protein: CASSPTGQYGYTF. CDR3 nucleotides: TGTGCCAGCTCACCGACGGGACAGTATGGCTACACCTTC.

V is TRBV27 and J is TRBJ2-7, with 7 bases lining up with TRBD1. This CDR3 contains 15 residues. Germline lookup yields CDR1 MNHEY and CDR2 SMNVEV (reference sequence). The J segment lost 1 base and the V segment lost 7 bases, leaving 10 bases of the junction unmatched. For the CDR3, the DNA is TGTGCCAGCAAGAGCCAGACAGGGTATTCCTACGAGCAGTACTTC. It yields the protein CASKSQTGYSYEQYF.

This clone was seen only a few times. The chain has TRBV2 and TRBJ2-2; a possible D gene is TRBD1 (5 bases). The germline V gene has CDR1 SNHLY and CDR2 FYNNEI. The CDR3 extends over 11 amino acids. V gave up 10 bases and J gave up 5 bases, with 8 bases separating them. The CDR3 DNA sequence: TGTGCCACAGGGTGGACCGGGGAGCTGTTTTTT. Its translation is CATGWTGELFF.

This chain links TRBV7-9 with TRBJ2-5; 10 bases line up with TRBD1. This CDR3 is 14 amino acids long. CDR1 SEHNR and CDR2 FQNEAQ come from the germline V gene (reference sequence). V lost 5 bases and J lost 7; bases outside the gene matches: 7. The CDR3 loop is CASSKDRGTGTQYF. Here the CDR3 DNA reads TGTGCCAGCAGCAAGGACAGGGGGACGGGGACCCAGTACTTC.

There are a few counts of this clone. The chain is built from TRBV2 and TRBJ1-6, with 8 bases that match TRBD1. Germline CDR1 is SNHLY and CDR2 is FYNNEI. This CDR3 comprises 15 residues. Trimming removed 4 bases from V and 6 bases from J; junction bases left unmatched: 5. The CDR3 region is CASSAETGANSPLHF. CDR3 DNA sequence: TGTGCCAGCAGTGCTGAGACAGGGGCTAATTCACCCCTCCACTTT.

The chain combines TRBV29-1 with TRBJ1-1, with D uncertain. Looked up from germline, CDR1 is SQVTM and CDR2 is ANQGSEA. The V end lost 4 bases, the J end lost 1 base, and 7 bases lay between the germline ends. This CDR3 is built from 12 residues. CDR3 sequence: CSVVGENTEAFF. In DNA, the CDR3 is TGCAGCGTTGTTGGTGAGAACACTGAAGCTTTCTTT. Looking up the rest from reference TRBV29-1 and TRBJ1-1 gives the full variable domain: SAVISQKPSRDICQRGTSLTIQCQVDSQVTMMFWYRQQPGQSLTLIATANQGSEATYESGFVIDKFPISRPNLTFSTLTVSNMSPEDSSIYLCSVVGENTEAFFGQGTRLTVV.

The chain couples TRBV5-1 to TRBJ2-1; 10 positions agree with TRBD1. Trimming cost V 3 bases and J 5 bases; bases outside gene matches: 5. Germline V gives CDR1 SGHRS, CDR2 YFSETQ. The CDR3 is 15 amino acids. For the CDR3, the DNA is TGCGCCAGCAGCTCCGGGACAGGGGCGAACAATGAGCAGTTCTTC. It codes for CASSSGTGANNEQFF. Looking up the rest from reference TRBV5-1 and TRBJ2-1 gives the full variable domain: KAGVTQTPRYLIKTRGQQVTLSCSPISGHRSVSWYQQTPGQGLQFLFEYFSETQRNKGNFPGRFSGRQFSNSRSEMNVSTLELGDSALYLCASSSGTGANNEQFFGPGTRLTVL.

The chain combines TRBV5-4 with TRBJ2-7, with TRBD1 identical over 7 bases. The V gene's germline CDR1 is SGHNT and CDR2 YYREEE (reference sequence). This CDR3 contains 10 residues. The CDR3 reads CSTGAREQYF. The CDR3 DNA reads TGTTCTACAGGGGCGCGGGAGCAGTACTTC.